These 19 T cell receptor beta chains were sequenced from one sample in a study of blood T cell repertoires in COVID-19. The assay was immunoSEQ multiplex PCR, and TCRdb's table has in-frame clones only and misses some. The sample has about 73,000 clones; 82% are singletons. Sequenced sample: peripheral blood. These receptors were collected from a woman aged 60-75 years with acute or convalescent COVID-19.

The chain recombines TRBV19 with TRBJ1-3; D is unclear. Germline V gene data show CDR1 as LNHDA and CDR2 as SQIVND (reference sequence). The CDR3 runs 16 residues. Trimming shortened V by 1 base and J by 2 bases, and 12 bases separated the two germline ends. The CDR3 nucleotides are TGTGCCAGTAGTATAGTTAACAGCAAAACTGGAAACACCATATATTTT. This gives the protein CASSIVNSKTGNTIYF.

The chain is built from TRBV6-5 and TRBJ1-2; no reliable D call. Trimming pared 7 bases from V and 1 base from J, leaving 10 bases between. The CDR3 length is 13 residues. Germline CDR1 and CDR2: MNHEY and SVGAGI. The CDR3 DNA sequence: TGTGCCAGCACGAGGAGCCGTAACTATGGCTACACCTTC. Translation: CASTRSRNYGYTF.

J is TRBJ2-7 and V is TRBV5-6; 11 nucleotides align to TRBD2. The CDR3 consists of 16 residues. V shed 2 bases and J 3 bases; nucleotides not matched to a gene: 7. CDR1 and CDR2 from the germline V gene are SGHDT and YYEEEE. The CDR3 region is CASSFERLAGFYEQYF. The CDR3 DNA sequence: TGTGCCAGCAGCTTCGAGCGACTAGCGGGGTTCTACGAGCAGTACTTC.

This chain links TRBV7-9 with TRBJ2-7; 13 nucleotides agree with TRBD2. With V trimmed by 7 bases and J by 2 bases, 8 bases remained unmatched. Germline V lookup: CDR1 SEHNR, CDR2 FQNEAQ (reference sequence). The CDR3 extends over 16 amino acids. The CDR3 coding sequence is TGTGCCAGCACCCATGGGACTAGCGGGACGACCTACGAGCAGTACTTC. Translated, it gives CASTHGTSGTTYEQYF.

The chain joins TRBV4-1 to TRBJ2-2; D not resolved. V was pared by 4 bases and J by 1 base, with 19 bases between. The CDR3 extends over 18 amino acids. Germline CDR1 MGHRA, CDR2 YSYEKL. CDR3 sequence: CASSRRPAGLENTGELFF. CDR3 bases: TGCGCCAGCAGCCGCCGCCCGGCAGGCTTAGAGAACACCGGGGAGCTGTTTTTT.

The rearrangement uses TRBV4-1 and TRBJ2-3; D unclear. CDR1 and CDR2 from the germline V gene are MGHRA and YSYEKL. The V end was cut by 0 bases, the J end by 2 bases, with 15 bases between. The length of the CDR3 is 17 residues. The CDR3: CASSQDLDPPSTDTQYF. As DNA, the CDR3 is TGCGCCAGCAGCCAAGATCTAGACCCACCCTCCACAGATACGCAGTATTTT.

This clone is a singleton in its sample. V is TRBV14 and J is TRBJ2-2; 8 bases are shared with TRBD1. The germline gives CDR1 SGHDN, CDR2 FVKESK. The CDR3 is 15 amino acids. The ends lost 4 bases at V and 9 bases at J; junction bases unmatched: 10. CDR3 in amino acids: CASSRSRQGLRELFF. In DNA, the CDR3 is TGTGCCAGCAGCCGGTCAAGACAGGGGCTGCGGGAGCTGTTTTTT.

This clone was seen just once. The V gene is TRBV5-1, the J gene TRBJ1-4, with 9 bases fitting TRBD1. In germline, CDR1 is SGHRS, CDR2 YFSETQ. The CDR3 consists of 17 residues. The V gene end was trimmed by 4 bases and the J gene end by 0 bases; junction bases not matched to a gene: 7. The CDR3 protein is CASSDDRGSATNEKLFF. CDR3 sequence (DNA): TGCGCCAGCAGCGATGACAGGGGGTCGGCAACTAATGAAAAACTGTTTTTT.

The V and J genes are TRBV9 and TRBJ2-7, with 8 nucleotides matching TRBD1. The CDR3 has 15 residues. V lost 0 bases, J lost 2 bases, and 4 bases stayed unmatched. Looked up from germline, CDR1 is SGDLS and CDR2 is YYNGEE. The DNA for the CDR3 is TGTGCCAGCAGCGTAGAAGGACAGGGAACCTACGAGCAGTACTTC. The encoded protein is CASSVEGQGTYEQYF.

This sequence joins TRBV7-9 and TRBJ1-4; TRBD1 is a possible D gene (6 bases). The CDR3 has 13 residues. CDR1 and CDR2 (germline): SEHNR, FQNEAQ (reference sequence). Trimming stripped 5 bases from V and 8 bases from J, with 12 bases between. CDR3 nucleotides: TGTGCCAGCAGCCGCGGCCAGGGGGAAAAACTGTTTTTT. Protein product: CASSRGQGEKLFF. The complete variable domain, with remaining parts taken from reference TRBV7-9 and TRBJ1-4, reads DTGVSQNPRHKITKRGQNVTFRCDPISEHNRLYWYRQTLGQGPEFLTYFQNEAQLEKSRLLSDRFSAERPKGSFSTLEIQRTEQGDSAMYLCASSRGQGEKLFFGSGTQLSVL.

V usage is TRBV5-4 and J usage is TRBJ2-7, with D perhaps TRBD1 (5 bases). The CDR3 is made up of 16 amino acids. V lost 2 bases and J 0 bases, leaving 15 bases between the germline ends. CDR1 is SGHNT, CDR2 YYREEE, per germline (reference sequence). The CDR3 DNA sequence: TGTGCCAGCAGCTTTGGTTCTGGGGCGAGCTCCTACGAGCAGTACTTC. It codes for CASSFGSGASSYEQYF.

The J gene is TRBJ2-3, the V gene TRBV28; 8 nucleotides align to TRBD2. J was trimmed by 5 bases and V by 6 bases; bases with no gene match: 7. This CDR3 is 14 amino acids long. CDR1 is MDHEN, CDR2 SYDVKM, per germline. The CDR3 bases are TGTGCCAGCAGCTCGGGGGGGCAGATAGATACGCAGTATTTT. Protein sequence: CASSSGGQIDTQYF. Full variable domain (rest looked up from reference TRBV28 and TRBJ2-3): DVKVTQSSRYLVKRTGEKVFLECVQDMDHENMFWYRQDPGLGLRLIYFSYDVKMKEKGDIPEGYSVSREKKERFSLILESASTNQTSMYLCASSSGGQIDTQYFGPGTRLTVL.

This chain links TRBV5-1 with TRBJ2-5; TRBD1 matches 9 bases. This CDR3 has 14 amino acids. The J segment lost 5 bases and the V segment lost 4 bases, leaving 6 bases of the junction unmatched. CDR1 and CDR2 (germline): SGHRS, YFSETQ. In DNA, the CDR3 is TGCGCCAGCAGCACAGGGACAGGGAGGGAGACCCAGTACTTC. Translation: CASSTGTGRETQYF.

The chain is built from TRBV6-5 and TRBJ1-5; no firm D call. V lost 6 bases and J 9 bases, leaving 12 bases between the germline ends. The germline V gene encodes CDR1 MNHEY and CDR2 SVGAGI. CDR3 length: 12 amino acids. The CDR3 nucleotides read TGTGCCAGCAGAGACTCCACGGGGCCCCAGCATTTT. As protein: CASRDSTGPQHF.

The chain has TRBV12-5 and TRBJ2-3; D perhaps matches TRBD2 (5 bases). The germline V gene encodes CDR1 LGHNT and CDR2 FRNRAP. The CDR3 has 13 residues. Trimming shortened V by 4 bases and J by 6 bases, and 11 bases separated the two germline ends. CDR3 DNA sequence: TGTGCTAGTGGTTCGGGAAACGTGGATACGCAGTATTTT. Its translation is CASGSGNVDTQYF.

The chain couples TRBV4-2 to TRBJ1-4; 7 positions match TRBD1. Germline CDR1 and CDR2: LGHNA and YNFKEQ. This CDR3 spans 14 amino acids. V shed 0 bases and J 8 bases; nucleotides not matched to a gene: 3. DNA for the CDR3: TGTGCCAGCAGCCAAGAGGGCAGGGGGGAAAAACTGTTTTTT. Translation gives CASSQEGRGEKLFF.

This chain connects TRBV5-4 to TRBJ1-1, with 10 positions matching TRBD1. The germline CDR1 and CDR2 sequences are SGHNT and YYREEE (reference sequence). The V gene end was trimmed by 5 bases and the J gene end by 4 bases; junction bases not matched to a gene: 11. This CDR3 contains 16 residues. The DNA for the CDR3 is TGTGCCAGCAGTGCCCAGACAGGGGGCCGGAGCACTGAAGCTTTCTTT. Translated, it gives CASSAQTGGRSTEAFF.

The chain carries TRBV14 and TRBJ1-5; weak D call: TRBD1 (6 bases). The length of the CDR3 is 13 residues. Germline CDR1 reads SGHDN; CDR2 reads FVKESK. Trimming took off 0 bases at V and 7 bases at J, with 7 bases between the two ends. The CDR3 is CASSQERGQPQHF. DNA for the CDR3: TGTGCCAGCAGCCAAGAGAGGGGGCAGCCCCAGCATTTT. Full variable domain (outside the CDR3, taken from reference TRBV14 and TRBJ1-5): EAGVTQFPSHSVIEKGQTVTLRCDPISGHDNLYWYRRVMGKEIKFLLHFVKESKQDESGMPNNRFLAERTGGTYSTLKVQPAELEDSGVYFCASSQERGQPQHFGDGTRLSIL.

This chain uses TRBV28 with TRBJ1-2, with 9 nucleotides matching TRBD1. With V trimmed by 7 bases and J by 8 bases, 23 bases remained unmatched. Germline V gene lookup returns CDR1 MDHEN and CDR2 SYDVKM. CDR3 length: 18 residues. CDR3 amino acids: CASIGRRTGASSIYGYTF. CDR3 DNA: TGTGCCAGCATAGGCCGGCGGACAGGGGCGTCTAGTATCTACGGCTACACCTTC.